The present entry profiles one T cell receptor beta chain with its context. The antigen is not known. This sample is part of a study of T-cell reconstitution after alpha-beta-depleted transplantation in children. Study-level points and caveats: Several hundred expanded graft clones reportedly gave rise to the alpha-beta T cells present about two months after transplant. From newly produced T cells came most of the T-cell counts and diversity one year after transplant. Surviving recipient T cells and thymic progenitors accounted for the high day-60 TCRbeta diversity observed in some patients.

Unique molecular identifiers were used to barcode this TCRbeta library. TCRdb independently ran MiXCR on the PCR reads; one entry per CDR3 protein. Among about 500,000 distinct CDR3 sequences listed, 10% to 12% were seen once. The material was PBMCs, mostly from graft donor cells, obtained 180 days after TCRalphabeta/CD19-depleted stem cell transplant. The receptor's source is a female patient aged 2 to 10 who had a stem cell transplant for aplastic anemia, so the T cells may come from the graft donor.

The CDR3 protein is CSATPLRGERNQPQHF. The CDR3 bases are TGCAGTGCTACACCTCTCCGGGGGGAAAGGAATCAGCCCCAGCATTTT. The V call is TRBV20-1, the J call TRBJ1-5, with D possibly being TRBD1 (5 bases). Germline V gene sequence: CDR1 DFQATT, CDR2 SNEGSKA (reference sequence). V shed 4 bases and J shed 4 bases, with 20 bases lying between them. The CDR3 contains 16 residues.